Each of the 17 T cell receptor beta chains below was sequenced from the same sample in a study of shared clonotypes between healthy human individuals. The assay was immunoSEQ multiplex PCR, and TCRdb's table has in-frame clones only and misses some. The data hold over 95,000 clones, with under 70% observed a single time. The sample comprised memory CD8+ T cells sorted from blood. Indicated subset: CD45RO+ cells pooled with CCR7-negative TemRA cells. The source is a woman aged 25 to 45 in good health.

This sequence joins TRBV18 and TRBJ1-2, with D perhaps matching TRBD1 (5 bases). V lost 6 bases to trimming and J lost 8 bases, with 13 bases between them. The CDR3 contains 12 residues. Germline CDR1 is KGHSH and CDR2 is LQKENI. CDR3: CASSSRDWGYTF. The CDR3 bases are TGTGCCAGCTCCTCTCGGGACTGGGGCTACACCTTC.

This clone was detected only a few times. V usage is TRBV19 and J usage is TRBJ2-7; D is possibly TRBD1 or TRBD2 (5 bases each). Trimming cost V 9 bases and J 3 bases, with 9 bases left between them. The CDR3 extends over 11 amino acids. Germline CDR1 LNHDA, CDR2 SQIVND (reference sequence). Written as DNA, the CDR3 is TGTGCCAGGGGACGTATCTACGAGCAGTACTTC. This codes for CARGRIYEQYF.

The V gene is TRBV19, the J gene TRBJ2-7; D might be TRBD2 (6 bases). The CDR3 extends over 14 amino acids. V was cut by 1 base and J by 3 bases, with 10 bases left in between. Germline CDR1 is LNHDA and CDR2 is SQIVND (reference sequence). The CDR3 DNA is TGTGCCAGTAGTATAGCGGGAGTAGGCTACGAGCAGTACTTC. It codes for CASSIAGVGYEQYF.

Worth noting for this clone: A read error is possible here, since a much larger clone lies one base away. This chain joins TRBV11-3 and TRBJ1-2; TRBD1 aligns across 9 bases. After removal of 1 base from V and 6 bases from J, the junction contained 0 bases not matched to a gene. This CDR3 region has 13 residues. Germline values: CDR1 SGHNT, CDR2 YENEEA. CDR3: CASSLGTGDGYTF. CDR3 nucleotides: TGTGCCAGCAGCTTAGGGACAGGGGATGGCTACACCTTC. The entire variable domain, with the rest obtained from reference TRBV11-3 and TRBJ1-2, is as follows: EAGVVQSPRYKIIEKKQPVAFWCNPISGHNTLYWYLQNLGQGPELLIRYENEEAVDDSQLPKDRFSAERLKGVDSTLKIQPAELGDSAVYLCASSLGTGDGYTFGSGTRLTVV.

V gene TRBV11-2 combines with J gene TRBJ1-1, with D hard to call. V was clipped by 1 base and J by 11 bases, with 8 bases between them. The CDR3 is 11 residues long. CDR1 SGHAT and CDR2 FQNNGV come from the germline V gene. CDR3 residues: CASSLALGAFF. DNA for the CDR3: TGTGCCAGCAGCTTAGCATTGGGTGCTTTCTTT. The entire variable domain, with the rest obtained from reference TRBV11-2 and TRBJ1-1, is as follows: EAGVAQSPRYKIIEKRQSVAFWCNPISGHATLYWYQQILGQGPKLLIQFQNNGVVDDSQLPKDRFSAERLKGVDSTLKIQPAKLEDSAVYLCASSLALGAFFGQGTRLTVV.

In its sample, this clone was seen once. The rearrangement uses TRBV13 and TRBJ2-7, with D possibly matching TRBD1 (5 bases). Trimming took 4 bases from V and 5 from J, leaving 12 bases between them. Germline V gene lookup returns CDR1 PRHDT and CDR2 FYEKMQ (reference sequence). The CDR3 has 13 residues. CDR3 in DNA: TGTGCCAGCAGCTCCATCCAGGGCCACGAGCAGTACTTC. Its protein is CASSSIQGHEQYF.

This chain links TRBV25-1 with TRBJ1-1, with TRBD1 as a possible D gene (6 bases). Germline CDR1 and CDR2: MGHDK and SYGVNS. The V gene lost 2 bases and the J gene lost 12 bases, with 16 bases spanning the gap. The CDR3 is 13 amino acids. In DNA, the CDR3 is TGTGCCAGCAGTGAAGGGGAGGCAGGGGCAACTTTCTTT. Encoded protein: CASSEGEAGATFF.

The genes are TRBV2 and TRBJ1-1; no reliable D call. Trimming removed 1 base at V and 4 bases at J, with 19 bases between. CDR1 is SNHLY, CDR2 FYNNEI, per germline. This CDR3 comprises 17 residues. This CDR3 reads CASSEVGSGARGTEAFF. CDR3 in DNA: TGTGCCAGCAGTGAAGTAGGTTCCGGAGCGCGGGGCACTGAAGCTTTCTTT.

This clone was observed a single time. The rearrangement uses TRBV4-1 and TRBJ1-4; D unresolved. CDR3 size: 15 residues. V was pared by 1 base and J by 8 bases, with 14 bases between. The germline V gene encodes CDR1 MGHRA and CDR2 YSYEKL. The CDR3 loop reads CASSQVSGRREKLFF. CDR3 sequence (DNA): TGCGCCAGCAGCCAAGTTTCCGGTCGTCGAGAAAAACTGTTTTTT.

The rearrangement joins TRBV14 to TRBJ2-7, with TRBD2 matching 7 bases. Unmatched junction bases numbered 12, after V lost 4 bases and J lost 3 bases. The germline CDR1 and CDR2 sequences are SGHDN and FVKESK. CDR3 length equals 16 residues. The CDR3 DNA follows: TGTGCCAGCAGCCTTTCTCCGGGAGGCCGTTTCTACGAGCAGTACTTC. Its translation: CASSLSPGGRFYEQYF.

This clone showed up just once. The chain carries TRBV6-4 and TRBJ2-3; D gene unclear. The germline V gene has CDR1 MRHNA and CDR2 SNTAGT. V dropped 6 bases and J dropped 3 bases, with 13 bases sitting between them. CDR3 length: 14 amino acids. CDR3 nucleotides: TGTGCCAGCAGCCTCGTAAGGAGAACAGATACGCAGTATTTT. Protein: CASSLVRRTDTQYF.

This rearrangement joins TRBV6-1 to TRBJ2-2; 10 bases align to TRBD2. This CDR3 contains 15 residues. V shed 5 bases and J 3 bases; nucleotides not matched to a gene: 3. Germline V gene sequence: CDR1 MNHNS, CDR2 SASEGT. The CDR3 region has the DNA TGTGCCAGCAGTCTCGGGACTAGCGACACCGGGGAGCTGTTTTTT. It is translated as CASSLGTSDTGELFF.

J is TRBJ2-7 and V is TRBV7-2; D is perhaps TRBD1 (5 bases). CDR1 SGHTA and CDR2 FQGNSA come from the germline V gene. The CDR3 sequence is 15 residues long. Trimming stripped 1 base from V and 5 bases from J, with 15 bases between. The CDR3 is CASSLVVNPGHEQYF. The DNA for the CDR3 is TGTGCCAGCAGCTTAGTCGTCAACCCAGGGCACGAGCAGTACTTC.

The chain couples TRBV7-3 to TRBJ2-2; 8 nucleotides align to TRBD2. Per the germline V gene, CDR1 is SGHTA and CDR2 is FQGTGA. The CDR3 extends over 15 amino acids. V trimming: 3 bases; J trimming: 4 bases; junction bases outside the gene matches: 4. The CDR3 DNA sequence: TGTGCCAGCAGCTTCGACGGGAGGGCCACCGGGGAGCTGTTTTTT. As protein: CASSFDGRATGELFF.

The rearrangement uses TRBV7-9 and TRBJ2-5; D is unresolved. This CDR3 comprises 14 residues. The ends were cut back, 1 base at V and 3 bases at J, with 9 bases in the middle. Germline CDR1 SEHNR, CDR2 FQNEAQ (reference sequence). In DNA, the CDR3 is TGTGCCAGCAGCTTAGAGGCCCGAGAAGAGACCCAGTACTTC. Its protein is CASSLEAREETQYF.

The chain uses TRBV7-2 and TRBJ2-2; TRBD2 aligns across 11 bases. The CDR3 has 14 amino acids. Trimming removed 6 bases from V and 3 bases from J; junction bases left unmatched: 0. Per germline, CDR1 SGHTA and CDR2 FQGNSA. The CDR3 coding sequence is TGTGCCAGCAGGACTAGCGGGGACACCGGGGAGCTGTTTTTT. This gives the protein CASRTSGDTGELFF.

V usage is TRBV6-1 and J usage is TRBJ1-1, with D perhaps TRBD1 (5 bases). In germline, CDR1 is MNHNS, CDR2 SASEGT. V lost 3 bases to trimming and J lost 1 base, with 12 bases between them. CDR3 size: 15 residues. CDR3 nucleotide sequence: TGTGCCAGCAGTGACGCCGGGACTGCGAACACTGAAGCTTTCTTT. This gives the protein CASSDAGTANTEAFF.